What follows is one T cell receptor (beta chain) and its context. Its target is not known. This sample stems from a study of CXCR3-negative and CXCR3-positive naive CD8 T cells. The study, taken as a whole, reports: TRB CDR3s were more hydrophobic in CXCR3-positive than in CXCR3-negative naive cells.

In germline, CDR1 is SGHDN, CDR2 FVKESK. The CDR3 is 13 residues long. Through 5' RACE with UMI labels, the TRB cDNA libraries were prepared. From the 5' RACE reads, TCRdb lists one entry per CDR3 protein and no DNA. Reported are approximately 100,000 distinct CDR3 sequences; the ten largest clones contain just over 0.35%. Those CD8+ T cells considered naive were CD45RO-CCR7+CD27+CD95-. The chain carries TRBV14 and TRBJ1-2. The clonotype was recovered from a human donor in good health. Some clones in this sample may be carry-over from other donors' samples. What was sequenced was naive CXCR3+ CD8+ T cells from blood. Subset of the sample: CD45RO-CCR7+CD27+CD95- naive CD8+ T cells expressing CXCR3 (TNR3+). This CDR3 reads CASSQDNHVGYTF. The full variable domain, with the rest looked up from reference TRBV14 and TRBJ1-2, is EAGVTQFPSHSVIEKGQTVTLRCDPISGHDNLYWYRRVMGKEIKFLLHFVKESKQDESGMPNNRFLAERTGGTYSTLKVQPAELEDSGVYFCASSQDNHVGYTFGSGTRLTVV.